This T cell receptor beta chain came from a study of OX40 agonist ivuxolimab in advanced cancers. Across the study: With a range of roughly 20 to 85, age averaged approximately 64 years, and about 82% were male.

TCRdb keeps only in-frame clones here, not all; method: immunoSEQ multiplex PCR. Altogether approximately 74,000 clones are present, around 90% being singletons, with the ten largest covering about 5.9%. A word on this clone: Its antigen remains unknown.

Study results and caveats: Clones of CD4+ and CD8+ blood T cells grew by week 6 at doses of 0.1 to 3.0 mg/kg. Nonresponders included some who also had low normalized T-cell clonal expansion.

The CDR3 sequence is 15 residues long. Germline V CDR1 and CDR2: SGHDT, YYEEEE. Trimming removed 0 bases from V and 5 bases from J, with 12 bases in between. The input for sequencing was CD4+ or CD8+ T cells sorted from blood, taken in a trial of the OX40 agonist ivuxolimab. The sequence came from an adult with an advanced solid tumor such as melanoma, head and neck, liver or kidney cancer. J is TRBJ1-5 and V is TRBV5-6, with D perhaps TRBD1 (5 bases). The CDR3 DNA sequence: TGTGCCAGCAGCTTGGCGGCAGGGAAGGATCAGCCCCAGCATTTT. Protein: CASSLAAGKDQPQHF.